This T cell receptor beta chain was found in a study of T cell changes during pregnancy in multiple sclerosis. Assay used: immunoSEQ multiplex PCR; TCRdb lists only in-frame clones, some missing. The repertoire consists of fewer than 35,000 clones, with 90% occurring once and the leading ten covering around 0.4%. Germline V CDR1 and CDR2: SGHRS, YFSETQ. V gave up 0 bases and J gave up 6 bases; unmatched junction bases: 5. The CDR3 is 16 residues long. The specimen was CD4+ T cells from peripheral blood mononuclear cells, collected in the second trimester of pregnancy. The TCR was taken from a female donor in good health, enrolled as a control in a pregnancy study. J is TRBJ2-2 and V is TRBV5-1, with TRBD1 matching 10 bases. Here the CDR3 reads CASSLVSGTGAGELFF. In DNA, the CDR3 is TGCGCCAGCAGCTTGGTTTCCGGGACAGGGGCCGGGGAGCTGTTTTTT.